This T cell receptor beta chain originates from a study of cytomegalovirus exposure and HLA in healthy donors. This clone has only a few counts. PCR amplification relied on 60 Vbeta primers (plus 13 Jbeta primers). Using immunoSEQ multiplex PCR, the repertoire was profiled, and TCRdb retains in-frame clones only, with some absent. The table lists about 97,000 clones, around a tenth of them singletons. The CDR3 contains 11 residues. Per the germline V gene, CDR1 is MDHEN and CDR2 is SYDVKM. The V and J ends lost 3 bases and 6 bases respectively, with 6 bases between them. V and J are TRBV28 and TRBJ2-7; D remains unclear. Sequencing used PBMCs. The sequence came from a man over 45 in good health and CMV-seropositive. The CDR3 sequence: CASSFGFEQYF. In DNA form, the CDR3 reads TGTGCCAGCAGTTTCGGTTTCGAGCAGTACTTC.